This T cell receptor beta chain was captured in a study of blood T cell repertoires in COVID-19. Study-level background: Both acute and convalescent COVID-19 samples were obtained from the United States, Italy and Spain.

This CDR3 is built from 15 residues. Trimming stripped 0 bases from V and 5 bases from J, with 14 bases between. Germline V lookup: CDR1 SGHTS, CDR2 YDEGEE. TCRdb's table, derived via immunoSEQ multiplex PCR, lists solely in-frame clones and lacks some. The repertoire holds 180,000 or so clones, with just over 85% as singletons. V gene TRBV5-8 combines with J gene TRBJ2-5; the D gene is possibly TRBD1 (5 bases). The sample taken for sequencing was peripheral blood. The clonotype was recovered from a man in his 60s with acute or convalescent COVID-19. The CDR3 nucleotides are TGTGCCAGCAGCTTGGAGGGGCGACCCCGGGAGACCCAGTACTTC. Protein: CASSLEGRPRETQYF.